Given below is one TCR beta chain in context. The antigen remains undetermined. These data belong to a study of Tregs in tolerant kidney transplant recipients. Study as a whole: Recipient cells were told from donor cells by antibody staining.

The V and J ends lost 5 bases and 2 bases respectively, with 12 bases between them. The length of the CDR3 is 14 residues. In germline, CDR1 is SGHAT, CDR2 FQNNGV. Generated by immunoSEQ multiplex PCR, the TCRdb table keeps only in-frame clones and is missing some. The table shows fewer than 40,000 clones, with over 65% occurring only once. This sequence originates from a human donor in good health. The sample was Tregs from blood cultured with allogeneic cells. The J gene is TRBJ1-2, the V gene TRBV11-2; no reliable D call. The chain's CDR3 is CASSADSRNYGYTF. CDR3 DNA: TGTGCCAGCAGCGCCGACTCCAGGAACTATGGCTACACCTTC. The full variable domain, completed using reference TRBV11-2 and TRBJ1-2, is EAGVAQSPRYKIIEKRQSVAFWCNPISGHATLYWYQQILGQGPKLLIQFQNNGVVDDSQLPKDRFSAERLKGVDSTLKIQPAKLEDSAVYLCASSADSRNYGYTFGSGTRLTVV.